Listed here is a single T cell receptor (beta chain). This sample was taken from a study of sequential checkpoint blockade in melanoma. The overall study: Maintenance nivolumab came after either treatment sequence.

Method: immunoSEQ multiplex PCR; TCRdb's copy keeps in-frame clones and lacks some. Here the sample spans over 10,000 clones, about 79% being singletons. From germline, CDR1 is MDHEN and CDR2 SYDVKM. CDR3 length: 14 residues. The germline V and J ends were trimmed by 3 bases and 4 bases, with 12 bases remaining between them. The treatment was: randomized to nivolumab then ipilimumab (arm A) or the reverse (arm B). No patient had prior DNA-damaging chemotherapy. PBMC sorting kept live CD3+CD8+ cells without CD19 or CD56. V is TRBV28 and J is TRBJ1-1; a weak D match, TRBD1 (6 bases). Sequenced material: CD8+ T cells sorted from blood (inferred from file names), taken from a patient given nivolumab and ipilimumab in sequence. This sequence was found in a human donor with melanoma. CDR3 loop: CASSFTGWATEAFF. The CDR3 nucleotides read TGTGCCAGCAGTTTTACAGGGTGGGCCACTGAAGCTTTCTTT. Looking up the rest from reference TRBV28 and TRBJ1-1 gives the full variable domain: DVKVTQSSRYLVKRTGEKVFLECVQDMDHENMFWYRQDPGLGLRLIYFSYDVKMKEKGDIPEGYSVSREKKERFSLILESASTNQTSMYLCASSFTGWATEAFFGQGTRLTVV.